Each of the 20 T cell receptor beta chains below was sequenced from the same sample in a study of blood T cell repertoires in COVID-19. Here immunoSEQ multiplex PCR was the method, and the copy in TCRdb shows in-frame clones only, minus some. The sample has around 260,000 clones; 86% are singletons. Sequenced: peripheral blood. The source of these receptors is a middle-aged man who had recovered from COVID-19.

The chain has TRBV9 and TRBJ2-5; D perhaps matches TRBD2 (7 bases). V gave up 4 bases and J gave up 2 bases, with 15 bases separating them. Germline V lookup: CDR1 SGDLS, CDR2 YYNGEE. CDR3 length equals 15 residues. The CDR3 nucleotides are TGTGCCAGCAGCTCCAACGGGGGGCGGCAAGAGACCCAGTACTTC. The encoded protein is CASSSNGGRQETQYF.

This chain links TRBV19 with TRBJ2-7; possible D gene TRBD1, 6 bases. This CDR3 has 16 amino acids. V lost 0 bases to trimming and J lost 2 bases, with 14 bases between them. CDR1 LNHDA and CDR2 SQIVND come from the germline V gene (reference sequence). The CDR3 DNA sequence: TGTGCCAGTAGTATAGACCGGGACACCGAAACCTACGAGCAGTACTTC. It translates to CASSIDRDTETYEQYF. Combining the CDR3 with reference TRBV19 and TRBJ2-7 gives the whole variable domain DGGITQSPKYLFRKEGQNVTLSCEQNLNHDAMYWYRQDPGQGLRLIYYSQIVNDFQKGDIAEGYSVSREKKESFPLTVTSAQKNPTAFYLCASSIDRDTETYEQYFGPGTRLTVT.

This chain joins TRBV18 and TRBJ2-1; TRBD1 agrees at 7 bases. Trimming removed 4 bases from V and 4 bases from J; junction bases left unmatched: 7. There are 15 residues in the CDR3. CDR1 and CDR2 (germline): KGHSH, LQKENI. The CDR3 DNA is TGTGCCAGCTCACGCCCCGGGACAGCTTACAATGAGCAGTTCTTC. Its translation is CASSRPGTAYNEQFF.

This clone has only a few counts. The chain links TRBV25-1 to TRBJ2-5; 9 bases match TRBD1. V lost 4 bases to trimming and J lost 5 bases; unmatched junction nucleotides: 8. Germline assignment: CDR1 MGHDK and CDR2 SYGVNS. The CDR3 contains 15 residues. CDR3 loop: CASSGFTGGRETQYF. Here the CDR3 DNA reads TGTGCCAGCAGTGGCTTTACAGGGGGCCGGGAGACCCAGTACTTC.

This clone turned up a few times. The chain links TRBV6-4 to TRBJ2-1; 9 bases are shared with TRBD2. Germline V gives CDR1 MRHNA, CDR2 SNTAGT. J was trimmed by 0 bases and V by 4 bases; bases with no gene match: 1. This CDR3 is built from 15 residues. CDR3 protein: CASSGAGGSYNEQFF. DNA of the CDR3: TGTGCCAGCAGTGGAGCGGGAGGCTCCTACAATGAGCAGTTCTTC.

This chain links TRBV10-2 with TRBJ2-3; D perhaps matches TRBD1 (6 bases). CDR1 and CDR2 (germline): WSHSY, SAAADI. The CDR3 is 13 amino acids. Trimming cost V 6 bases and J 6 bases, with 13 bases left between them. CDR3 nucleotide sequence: TGCGCCAGCAGGCAGGGGAACGTTGATACGCAGTATTTT. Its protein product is CASRQGNVDTQYF.

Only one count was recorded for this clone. The chain's CDR3 is CATTLWAGATNTEAFF. The CDR3 nucleotides read TGTGCCACCACTCTATGGGCAGGGGCCACGAACACTGAAGCTTTCTTT. V and J are TRBV28 and TRBJ1-1, with TRBD1 as a possible D gene (6 bases). V was trimmed by 10 bases and J by 1 base, leaving 22 bases between them. The CDR3 consists of 16 residues. Germline V gene data show CDR1 as MDHEN and CDR2 as SYDVKM.

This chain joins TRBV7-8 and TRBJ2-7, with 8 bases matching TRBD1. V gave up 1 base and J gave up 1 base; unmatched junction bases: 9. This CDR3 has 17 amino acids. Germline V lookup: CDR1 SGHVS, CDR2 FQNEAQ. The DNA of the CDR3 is TGTGCCAGCAGCTTAGGACAGGGGTGGGAAGGGTCCTACGAGCAGTACTTC. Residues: CASSLGQGWEGSYEQYF.

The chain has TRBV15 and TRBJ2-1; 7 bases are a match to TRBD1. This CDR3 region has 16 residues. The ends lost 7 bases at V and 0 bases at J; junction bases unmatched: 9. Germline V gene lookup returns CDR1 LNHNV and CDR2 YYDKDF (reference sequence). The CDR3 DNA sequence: TGTGCCACCATCGAAAGACAGGGCGGCTCCTACAATGAGCAGTTCTTC. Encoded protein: CATIERQGGSYNEQFF.

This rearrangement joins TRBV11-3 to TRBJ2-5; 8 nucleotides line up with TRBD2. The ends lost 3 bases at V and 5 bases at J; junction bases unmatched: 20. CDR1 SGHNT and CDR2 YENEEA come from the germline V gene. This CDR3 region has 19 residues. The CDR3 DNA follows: TGTGCCAGCAGCTTGTTACCGACCCGGCCGGGACTAGTTTGGGAGACCCAGTACTTC. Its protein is CASSLLPTRPGLVWETQYF.

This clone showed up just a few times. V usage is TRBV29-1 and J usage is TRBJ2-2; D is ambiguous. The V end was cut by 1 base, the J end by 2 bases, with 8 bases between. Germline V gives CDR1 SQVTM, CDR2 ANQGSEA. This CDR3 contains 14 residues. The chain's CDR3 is CSVEVVVNTGELFF. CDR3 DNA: TGCAGCGTTGAAGTCGTAGTCAACACCGGGGAGCTGTTTTTT.

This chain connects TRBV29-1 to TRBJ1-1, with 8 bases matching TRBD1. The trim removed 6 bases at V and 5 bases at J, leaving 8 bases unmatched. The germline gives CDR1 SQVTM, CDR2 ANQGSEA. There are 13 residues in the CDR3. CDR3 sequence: CSVVKWTGTEAFF. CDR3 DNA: TGCAGCGTAGTAAAATGGACAGGGACTGAAGCTTTCTTT.

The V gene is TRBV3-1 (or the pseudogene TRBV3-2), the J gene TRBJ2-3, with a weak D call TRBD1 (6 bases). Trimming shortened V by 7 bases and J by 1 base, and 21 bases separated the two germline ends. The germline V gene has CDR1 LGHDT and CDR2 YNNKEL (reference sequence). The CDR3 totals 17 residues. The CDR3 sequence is CASTRGAVPGGTDTQYF. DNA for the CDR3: TGTGCCAGCACACGAGGGGCTGTCCCAGGGGGCACAGATACGCAGTATTTT.

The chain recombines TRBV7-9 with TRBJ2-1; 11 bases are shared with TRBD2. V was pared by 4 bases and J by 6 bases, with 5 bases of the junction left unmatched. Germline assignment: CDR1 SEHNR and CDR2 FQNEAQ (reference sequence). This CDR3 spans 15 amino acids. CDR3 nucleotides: TGTGCCAGCAGCTCGGGACTAGCGGACATCAATGAGCAGTTCTTC. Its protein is CASSSGLADINEQFF.

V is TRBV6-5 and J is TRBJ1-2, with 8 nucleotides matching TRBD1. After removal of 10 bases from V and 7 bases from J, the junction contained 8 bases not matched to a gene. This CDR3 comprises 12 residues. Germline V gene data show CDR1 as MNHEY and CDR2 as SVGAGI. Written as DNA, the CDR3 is TGTGCCACCACACAGGGGGGCCTTGGCTACACCTTC. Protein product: CATTQGGLGYTF.

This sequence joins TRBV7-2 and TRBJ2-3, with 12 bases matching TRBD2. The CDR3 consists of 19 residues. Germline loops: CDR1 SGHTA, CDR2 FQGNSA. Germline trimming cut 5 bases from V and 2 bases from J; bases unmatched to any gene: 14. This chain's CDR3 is CASSLSGLAGGIPTDTQYF. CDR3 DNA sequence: TGTGCCAGCAGCCTTTCGGGGCTAGCGGGGGGGATTCCCACAGATACGCAGTATTTT.

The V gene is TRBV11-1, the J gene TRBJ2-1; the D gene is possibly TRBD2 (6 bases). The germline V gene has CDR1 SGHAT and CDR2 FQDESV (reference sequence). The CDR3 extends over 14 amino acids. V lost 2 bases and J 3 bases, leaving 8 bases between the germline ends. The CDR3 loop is CASSLRRGYNEQFF. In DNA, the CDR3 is TGTGCCAGCAGCTTAAGGCGGGGCTACAATGAGCAGTTCTTC.

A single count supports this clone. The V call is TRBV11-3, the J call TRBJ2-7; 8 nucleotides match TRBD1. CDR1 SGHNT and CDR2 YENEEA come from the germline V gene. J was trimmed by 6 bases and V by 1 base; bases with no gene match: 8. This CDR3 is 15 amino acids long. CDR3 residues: CASSLGGQGPREQYF. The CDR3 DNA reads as TGTGCCAGCAGCTTAGGAGGACAGGGCCCCCGCGAGCAGTACTTC.

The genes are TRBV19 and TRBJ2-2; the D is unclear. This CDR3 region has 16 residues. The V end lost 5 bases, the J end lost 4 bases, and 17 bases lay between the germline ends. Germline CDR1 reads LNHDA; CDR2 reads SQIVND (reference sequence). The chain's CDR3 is CASSVPSNLGTGELFF. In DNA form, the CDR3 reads TGTGCCAGTAGTGTACCTAGTAACTTAGGCACCGGGGAGCTGTTTTTT.

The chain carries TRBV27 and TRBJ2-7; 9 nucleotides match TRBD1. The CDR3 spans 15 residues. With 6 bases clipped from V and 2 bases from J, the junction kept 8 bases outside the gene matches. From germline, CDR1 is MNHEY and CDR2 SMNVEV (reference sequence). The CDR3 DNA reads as TGTGCCAGCAGGCGTGACAGGGGGGGGACCTACGAGCAGTACTTC. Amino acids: CASRRDRGGTYEQYF.